These T cell receptor beta chains were read from a single sample in a study of T cell repertoires in cytomegalovirus infection. TCRdb processed the reads anew with MiXCR; each CDR3 protein has one entry. Among more than 400,000 distinct CDR3 sequences listed, around a quarter were seen once. Sequenced: PBMCs. These receptors came from a human donor in good health (CMV status not recorded). Some clones in this sample may be carry-over from other donors' samples. CDR3s include the opening cysteine and the closing phenylalanine or tryptophan. Each record gives: clone size, J gene, CDR3 length, V gene, D gene, CDR3 protein, CDR3 DNA. The D gene is left open where the match is weak. Only some rows state a clone size, as once, few, many or a class for expanded clones.

>many|TRBJ2-3|14|TRBV7-2|NA
CASSWDWSTDTQYF
TGTGCCAGCAGCTGGGACTGGAGCACAGATACGCAGTATTTT
>NA|TRBJ2-2|15|TRBV11-2|NA
CASSLASRRTGELFF
TGTGCCAGCAGCTTAGCCAGTCGTAGGACCGGGGAGCTGTTTTTT
>few|TRBJ2-3|16|TRBV15|NA
CATSGDGRLRTDTQYF
TGTGCCACCAGCGGGGACGGACGTCTTCGCACAGATACGCAGTATTTT
>many|TRBJ2-5|15|TRBV2|TRBD2
CASRTSGRAGETQYF
TGTGCCAGCAGGACTAGCGGGAGGGCCGGGGAGACCCAGTACTTC
>many|TRBJ1-2|15|TRBV6-1|NA
CATWGPSLANYGYTF
TGTGCCACCTGGGGACCGTCCCTAGCTAACTATGGCTACACCTTC
>NA|TRBJ1-5|17|TRBV4-1|NA
CASSQDFYVSTNQPQHF
TGCGCCAGCAGCCAAGATTTTTACGTGAGCACGAATCAGCCCCAGCATTTT
>NA|TRBJ2-1|14|TRBV9|TRBD2
CASGSISGSNEQFF
TGTGCCAGCGGTTCGATTAGCGGGAGCAATGAGCAGTTCTTC
>NA|TRBJ2-7|14|TRBV11-2|TRBD1
CASSPSRDRVEQYF
TGTGCCAGCAGCCCGTCCCGGGACAGGGTCGAGCAGTACTTC
>NA|TRBJ2-2|17|TRBV7-6|NA
CASSLLIGTQNTGELFF
TGTGCCAGCAGCTTATTAATCGGGACACAGAACACCGGGGAGCTGTTTTTT
>NA|TRBJ2-5|20|TRBV7-9|NA
CASSSPGVVFGTDLQETQYF
TGTGCCAGCAGCTCGCCGGGGGTGGTATTCGGGACCGACCTCCAAGAGACCCAGTACTTC
>few|TRBJ2-1|19|TRBV11-2|TRBD1
CASSISSGQGLGSYNEQFF
TGTGCCAGCAGCATTAGCTCGGGACAGGGGCTAGGCTCCTACAATGAGCAGTTCTTC
>NA|TRBJ2-5|13|TRBV6-2/TRBV6-3|NA
CASSYGRAETQYF
TGTGCCAGCAGTTACGGTAGGGCGGAGACCCAGTACTTC
>NA|TRBJ2-7|15|TRBV6-5|NA
CASSTNTASSYEQYF
TGTGCCAGCAGTACGAATACCGCGAGCTCCTACGAGCAGTACTTC
>NA|TRBJ1-1|18|TRBV18|NA
CASSRLGGTQITNTEAFF
TGTGCCAGCTCACGGCTAGGGGGGACACAGATAACCAACACTGAAGCTTTCTTT